This paragraph reports one T cell receptor (beta chain). Antigen unknown. The source of the sample is a study of T cell repertoires in cytomegalovirus infection. Study-wide points: CMV-specific TCR beta clonotypes restricted by HLA-C dominated the ex vivo response.

A single record per CDR3 protein comes from TCRdb applying MiXCR to the reads. The profile shows some 270,000 distinct CDR3 sequences, less than 25% of them singletons. From germline, CDR1 is DFQATT and CDR2 SNEGSKA (reference sequence). V lost 6 bases and J lost 1; bases outside the gene matches: 9. CDR3 length equals 15 residues. The clonotype was recovered from a human donor in good health (CMV status not recorded). Some clones in this sample may be carry-over from other donors' samples. The rearrangement joins TRBV20-1 to TRBJ2-3, with 8 bases lining up with TRBD2. The material was cultured PBMCs, obtained from culture after CMV antigen stimulation. For the CDR3, the DNA is TGCAGTGCCTCTCATTCTAGCGGGCGCACAGATACGCAGTATTTT. This gives the protein CSASHSSGRTDTQYF.